A selection of T cell receptor beta chains follows, all from one sample in a study of cytomegalovirus exposure and HLA in healthy donors. Libraries were prepared by immunoSEQ multiplex PCR; TCRdb keeps only in-frame clonotypes and omits some of them. The repertoire holds 100,000 or so clones, with 65% to 85% as singletons. Sequenced material: PBMCs. Receptor source: a man between 35 and 55 years old in good health and CMV-seropositive. The CDR3 runs from the conserved cysteine through the conserved F or W. The order of the fields is clone size, V gene, D gene, J gene, CDR3 DNA, CDR3 protein. A D gene is named only where the DNA matches it firmly. The size of a clone is reported for some rows only, either as once, few or many, or as a class for expanded clones.

few	TRBV6-1	.	TRBJ1-2	TGTGCCAGCAGTCAGGGGCCCCATGAGAGCTATGGCTACACCTTC	CASSQGPHESYGYTF
.	TRBV9	.	TRBJ1-1	TGTGCCAGCAGCGACCCGACAGTGAACACTGAAGCTTTCTTT	CASSDPTVNTEAFF
.	TRBV19	TRBD1	TRBJ1-4	TGTGCCAGTAGTAACCCCCGGGACAGAAGGATGTGGGGAACTAATGAAAAACTGTTTTTT	CASSNPRDRRMWGTNEKLFF
.	TRBV19	.	TRBJ1-4	TGTGCCAGTAGTATAAGACATTCAGGGGATGAAAAACTGTTTTTT	CASSIRHSGDEKLFF
.	TRBV21-1	.	TRBJ1-5	TGTGCCAGCAGCAACAGGGCTCAGCCCCAGCATTTT	CASSNRAQPQHF
.	TRBV7-2	TRBD1	TRBJ1-2	TGTGCCAGCAGCTTAGATGGGACAGGGGTACGTGGCTACACCTTC	CASSLDGTGVRGYTF
.	TRBV7-9	.	TRBJ2-7	TGTTCCAGCACCCCGCGAGGGTCTCCTTCCTACGAGCAGTACTTC	CSSTPRGSPSYEQYF
.	TRBV5-4	TRBD1	TRBJ2-1	TGTGCCAGCAACGCAAACCACGACAGGGTTGCTGAGCAGTTCTTC	CASNANHDRVAEQFF
.	TRBV5-4	TRBD1	TRBJ1-2	TGTGCCAGCAGCTCCCCGGGTCAGGGGGCGCATGGCTACACCTTC	CASSSPGQGAHGYTF
.	TRBV19	.	TRBJ1-1	TGTGCCAGTAGTAGAGCATCCCTTAGAACTGAAGCTTTCTTT	CASSRASLRTEAFF
.	TRBV9	.	TRBJ2-3	TGTGCCAGCAGCGTCCTAGTGGGTGGGTTCGGAACAGATACGCAGTATTTT	CASSVLVGGFGTDTQYF
once	TRBV29-1	.	TRBJ1-1	TGCAGCGTTGGGTCAGGGGCTGAAGCTTTCTTT	CSVGSGAEAFF
.	TRBV27	.	TRBJ1-2	TGTGCCAGCAGTTTAAAGGAGGGGTATGGCTACACCTTC	CASSLKEGYGYTF
.	TRBV11-2	.	TRBJ2-1	TGTGCCAGCAGCTTAGATAGTAGCTCCTACAATGAGCAGTTCTTC	CASSLDSSSYNEQFF
.	TRBV27	TRBD1	TRBJ2-5	TGTGCCAGCAGCCCAGGGGGTGCGGGCCAAGAGACCCAGTACTTC	CASSPGGAGQETQYF
.	TRBV25-1	TRBD2	TRBJ2-1	TGTGCCAGCAGTGAATCGGGACTAGCGGGTTATGAGCAGTTCTTC	CASSESGLAGYEQFF
once	TRBV27	.	TRBJ2-3	TGTGCCAGCAGTACGGTCCTGACTCCTAGCACAGATACGCAGTATTTT	CASSTVLTPSTDTQYF
few	TRBV6-1	.	TRBJ1-4	TGTGCCAGCAGTGACGGGACAAATGAAAAACTGTTTTTT	CASSDGTNEKLFF
.	TRBV6-6	TRBD1	TRBJ1-1	TGTGCCAGCAGTTACTCCTCAGGGGGTATCGGAGCTTTCTTT	CASSYSSGGIGAFF
once	TRBV2	.	TRBJ1-2	TGTGCCAGTAACCAGGTTAACTATGGCTACACCTTC	CASNQVNYGYTF
.	TRBV27	.	TRBJ2-5	TGTGCCAGCAGTATGGCCCGGGACACGATACCCCAGTACTTC	CASSMARDTIPQYF
.	TRBV6-5	.	TRBJ1-1	TGTGCCAGCAGTTACGGGGGGTATCGAACTGAAGCTTTCTTT	CASSYGGYRTEAFF
few	TRBV7-9	.	TRBJ1-1	TGTGCCAGCAGCTTCCCTTTACCAAGCCCCATTGAAGCTTTCTTT	CASSFPLPSPIEAFF
few	TRBV6-1	.	TRBJ1-5	TGTGCCAGCAGTGAATTGGGGCCGAGCAATCAGCCCCAGCATTTT	CASSELGPSNQPQHF
once	TRBV5-5	.	TRBJ2-1	TGTGCCAGCAGCTTGGTTGTGGGACTGGGAGGCAATGAGCAGTTCTTC	CASSLVVGLGGNEQFF
.	TRBV21-1	.	TRBJ2-7	TGTGCCAGCAGCGGGAGGGCCAGGGGCCCTAAAAGGCAGTACTTC	CASSGRARGPKRQYF
.	TRBV19	.	TRBJ2-3	TGTGCCACGAGACTAGGTCGTAGCACAGATACGCAGTATTTT	CATRLGRSTDTQYF
.	TRBV11-1	TRBD1	TRBJ2-2	TGTGCCAGCAGCCAAGGGGGCAACACCGGGGAGCTGTTTTTT	CASSQGGNTGELFF
few	TRBV6-5	.	TRBJ2-7	TGTGCCAGCAGTGGACAGCAGGGACGCGAGCAGTACTTC	CASSGQQGREQYF
.	TRBV10-2	.	TRBJ1-1	TGCGCCAGCAGTGAGTCGGGACTGTACACTGAAGCTTTCTTT	CASSESGLYTEAFF
.	TRBV21-1	.	TRBJ1-1	TGTGCCAGCAGCAAGGACAGGGAGAACACTGAAGCTTTCTTT	CASSKDRENTEAFF
.	TRBV6-6	TRBD1	TRBJ1-5	TGTGCCAGCAGTTCCCGGGACAGGGGATTAGGACCCCAGCATTTT	CASSSRDRGLGPQHF
.	TRBV7-2	TRBD2	TRBJ2-5	TGTGCCAGCAGCTTAGCGGGAGGGCCCTCAAGGAAGACCCAGTACTTC	CASSLAGGPSRKTQYF
.	TRBV5-1	.	TRBJ1-6	TGCGCCAGCAAACAGGGTGAGGTTAATTCACCCCTCCACTTT	CASKQGEVNSPLHF
.	TRBV10-2	.	TRBJ1-3	TGCGCCAGCAGACAAGCGGACGGGTACTCTGGAAACACCATATATTTT	CASRQADGYSGNTIYF
.	TRBV28	.	TRBJ1-2	TGTGCCAGCAGTTTCGAGAATGGCTACACCTTC	CASSFENGYTF
few	TRBV5-8	TRBD2	TRBJ2-1	TGTGCCCCCTCAGGCCGACTAGCGAGCTCCTACAATGAGCAGTTCTTC	CAPSGRLASSYNEQFF
once	TRBV11-2	TRBD1	TRBJ1-1	TGTGCCAGCAGCTTAAAGGGGTCAGGGGGATACACTGAAGCTTTCTTT	CASSLKGSGGYTEAFF